This record concerns one TCR beta chain sequence. The antigen is not known. RNA transcripts provided the source from which TCR beta CDR3 regions were amplified. TCR CDR3 underwent first-round RT-PCR with the HTBI primer set. TCRdb independently ran MiXCR on the multiplex PCR reads; one entry per CDR3 protein. The repertoire has more than 350,000 distinct CDR3 sequences, roughly a sixth of them found once; the top ten carry approximately 35%. The data derive from a study of T cells in Graves' hyperthyroidism and ophthalmopathy. Findings and caveats of the study: Also found in blood were most expanded thyroid clonotypes above 0.001.

This receptor was identified in a woman aged 25-40 years with Graves' hyperthyroidism that later progressed to Graves' ophthalmopathy. The sample taken for sequencing was blood.

The CDR3 DNA reads as TGTGCCAGCAGCTACGGACCAAAAAATGAGCAGTTCTTC. Its protein is CASSYGPKNEQFF. J is TRBJ2-1 and V is TRBV11-2; D gene ambiguous. The V end was cut by 4 bases, the J end by 7 bases, with 11 bases between. From germline, CDR1 is SGHAT and CDR2 FQNNGV. CDR3 length: 13 amino acids.